The rows below give T cell receptor beta chains drawn from one sample of a study of OX40 agonist ivuxolimab in advanced cancers. Assay: immunoSEQ multiplex PCR; the TCRdb copy retains only in-frame clones and omits some. The sample includes tens of thousands of clones, 81% of them seen just once. The sequences come from CD4+ or CD8+ T cells sorted from blood, collected in a trial of the OX40 agonist ivuxolimab. The receptors shown here come from an adult with an advanced solid tumor such as melanoma, head and neck, liver or kidney cancer. Both conserved end residues are part of each CDR3. A D gene is named only where the DNA matches it firmly. Part of the rows lack a size; the others show once, few, many or a class for expanded clones.

d_gene: -; v_gene: TRBV27; j_gene: TRBJ2-1; abundance: -; CDR3aa: CASSHNEQFF; CDR3nt: TGTGCCAGCAGTCACAATGAGCAGTTCTTC
d_gene: TRBD1; v_gene: TRBV6-5; j_gene: TRBJ2-7; abundance: -; CDR3aa: CASSYGQGAAYEQYF; CDR3nt: TGTGCCAGCAGTTACGGACAGGGGGCTGCCTACGAGCAGTACTTC
d_gene: -; v_gene: TRBV14; j_gene: TRBJ1-4; abundance: -; CDR3aa: CASSSWLGNEKLFF; CDR3nt: TGTGCCAGCAGCTCTTGGTTGGGAAATGAAAAACTGTTTTTT
d_gene: -; v_gene: TRBV4-1; j_gene: TRBJ1-2; abundance: -; CDR3aa: CASSHVSGDRGYTF; CDR3nt: TGCGCCAGCAGCCATGTCTCAGGGGATCGTGGCTACACCTTC
d_gene: -; v_gene: TRBV2; j_gene: TRBJ1-3; abundance: -; CDR3aa: CASIKGAGNTIYF; CDR3nt: TGTGCCAGCATTAAGGGGGCTGGAAACACCATATATTTT
d_gene: -; v_gene: TRBV7-2; j_gene: TRBJ2-1; abundance: -; CDR3aa: CASSLWGSSYNEQFF; CDR3nt: TGTGCCAGCAGCTTGTGGGGGAGCTCCTACAATGAGCAGTTCTTC
d_gene: TRBD1; v_gene: TRBV10-3; j_gene: TRBJ1-6; abundance: -; CDR3aa: CAADSGTGGSPLHF; CDR3nt: TGTGCCGCTGACTCCGGGACAGGTGGTTCACCCCTCCACTTT
d_gene: TRBD1; v_gene: TRBV27; j_gene: TRBJ1-1; abundance: -; CDR3aa: CASSLQGVRNTEAFF; CDR3nt: TGTGCCAGCAGTTTACAGGGGGTGAGGAACACTGAAGCTTTCTTT
d_gene: TRBD1; v_gene: TRBV29-1; j_gene: TRBJ2-1; abundance: -; CDR3aa: CSVEGTGGYNEQFF; CDR3nt: TGCAGCGTTGAAGGGACAGGGGGATACAATGAGCAGTTCTTC
d_gene: TRBD2; v_gene: TRBV5-6; j_gene: TRBJ2-3; abundance: -; CDR3aa: CASSLGLAGDLDTQYF; CDR3nt: TGTGCCAGCAGCTTGGGACTAGCGGGAGATTTAGATACGCAGTATTTT
d_gene: -; v_gene: TRBV6-5; j_gene: TRBJ2-3; abundance: -; CDR3aa: CASSPWTGTDTQYF; CDR3nt: TGTGCCAGCAGCCCCTGGACAGGCACAGATACGCAGTATTTT
d_gene: TRBD2; v_gene: TRBV7-9; j_gene: TRBJ2-3; abundance: -; CDR3aa: CASSLGLAEGTDTQYF; CDR3nt: TGTGCCAGCAGCTTAGGTCTAGCGGAGGGCACAGATACGCAGTATTTT
d_gene: -; v_gene: TRBV27; j_gene: TRBJ1-6; abundance: once; CDR3aa: CASTYRAQGLYNSPLHF; CDR3nt: TGTGCCAGCACCTACCGGGCCCAGGGGCTATATAATTCACCCCTCCACTTT
d_gene: -; v_gene: TRBV7-9; j_gene: TRBJ1-1; abundance: -; CDR3aa: CASSLWEGLNTEAFF; CDR3nt: TGTGCCAGCAGCTTATGGGAGGGGTTGAACACTGAAGCTTTCTTT
d_gene: TRBD2; v_gene: TRBV5-5; j_gene: TRBJ2-3; abundance: -; CDR3aa: CASSSYSGSTDTQYF; CDR3nt: TGTGCCAGCAGCTCCTATAGCGGGAGCACAGATACGCAGTATTTT
d_gene: -; v_gene: TRBV19; j_gene: TRBJ1-2; abundance: -; CDR3aa: CASRGDYGYTF; CDR3nt: TGTGCCAGCCGGGGCGACTATGGCTACACCTTC
d_gene: -; v_gene: TRBV7-6; j_gene: TRBJ1-2; abundance: -; CDR3aa: CASSLDRGGANYGYTF; CDR3nt: TGTGCCAGCAGCTTAGACCGGGGAGGAGCTAACTATGGCTACACCTTC
d_gene: -; v_gene: TRBV6-5; j_gene: TRBJ1-1; abundance: -; CDR3aa: CASSGTSRSFTEAFF; CDR3nt: TGTGCCAGCAGTGGGACCTCGAGGTCTTTCACTGAAGCTTTCTTT
d_gene: -; v_gene: TRBV28; j_gene: TRBJ1-1; abundance: -; CDR3aa: CASSALGGAPEAFF; CDR3nt: TGTGCCAGCAGTGCCCTTGGGGGGGCCCCTGAAGCTTTCTTT
d_gene: -; v_gene: TRBV9; j_gene: TRBJ1-5; abundance: -; CDR3aa: CASSPGVGGPYSNQPQHF; CDR3nt: TGTGCCAGCAGCCCCGGGGTGGGGGGGCCCTATAGCAATCAGCCCCAGCATTTT
d_gene: TRBD2; v_gene: TRBV30; j_gene: TRBJ2-7; abundance: -; CDR3aa: CAWSPSGPLEQYF; CDR3nt: TGTGCCTGGAGCCCTAGCGGACCTCTCGAGCAGTACTTC
d_gene: -; v_gene: TRBV6-1; j_gene: TRBJ2-7; abundance: -; CDR3aa: CASSEGGSYEQYF; CDR3nt: TGTGCCAGCAGTGAGGGAGGCTCCTACGAGCAGTACTTC
d_gene: TRBD1; v_gene: TRBV28; j_gene: TRBJ2-7; abundance: -; CDR3aa: CASSRGQDEQYF; CDR3nt: TGTGCCAGCAGTCGCGGACAGGACGAGCAGTACTTC
d_gene: -; v_gene: TRBV4-2; j_gene: TRBJ2-7; abundance: once; CDR3aa: CASSQGKGVYEQYF; CDR3nt: TGTGCCAGCAGCCAAGGGAAGGGGGTCTACGAGCAGTACTTC
d_gene: -; v_gene: TRBV29-1; j_gene: TRBJ2-7; abundance: few; CDR3aa: CSVLSGSSYEQYF; CDR3nt: TGCAGCGTTCTTTCCGGGAGCTCCTACGAGCAGTACTTC
d_gene: TRBD1; v_gene: TRBV7-9; j_gene: TRBJ2-3; abundance: -; CDR3aa: CASSPGQASTDTQYF; CDR3nt: TGTGCCAGCAGCCCAGGACAGGCTAGCACAGATACGCAGTATTTT
d_gene: TRBD1; v_gene: TRBV5-1; j_gene: TRBJ1-1; abundance: -; CDR3aa: CASSSGTGNTEAFF; CDR3nt: TGCGCCAGCAGCTCGGGGACAGGGAACACTGAAGCTTTCTTT
d_gene: -; v_gene: TRBV11-2; j_gene: TRBJ2-5; abundance: -; CDR3aa: CASSLVVGRQETQYF; CDR3nt: TGTGCCAGCAGCTTAGTTGTGGGACGACAAGAGACCCAGTACTTC
d_gene: -; v_gene: TRBV25-1; j_gene: TRBJ2-5; abundance: -; CDR3aa: CASSEDASGTQYF; CDR3nt: TGTGCCAGCAGTGAAGACGCCTCGGGGACCCAGTACTTC
d_gene: -; v_gene: TRBV9; j_gene: TRBJ1-5; abundance: -; CDR3aa: CASSVDYSNQPQHF; CDR3nt: TGTGCCAGCAGCGTAGACTATAGCAATCAGCCCCAGCATTTT
d_gene: -; v_gene: TRBV6-6; j_gene: TRBJ2-3; abundance: -; CDR3aa: CASSYLYTDTQYF; CDR3nt: TGTGCCAGCAGTTATCTGTACACAGATACGCAGTATTTT
d_gene: -; v_gene: TRBV2; j_gene: TRBJ1-2; abundance: -; CDR3aa: CASSERGSNYGYTF; CDR3nt: TGTGCCAGCAGCGAACGGGGATCTAACTATGGCTACACCTTC
d_gene: TRBD1; v_gene: TRBV9; j_gene: TRBJ2-7; abundance: -; CDR3aa: CASSPRTGQGYEQYF; CDR3nt: TGTGCCAGCAGCCCCCGGACAGGGCAAGGTTACGAGCAGTACTTC
d_gene: -; v_gene: TRBV6-1; j_gene: TRBJ1-1; abundance: -; CDR3aa: CASSSGNPEAFF; CDR3nt: TGTGCCAGCAGCTCAGGGAATCCTGAAGCTTTCTTT
d_gene: TRBD2; v_gene: TRBV5-1; j_gene: TRBJ2-1; abundance: -; CDR3aa: CASSLAGDEQFF; CDR3nt: TGCGCCAGCAGCCTGGCGGGGGATGAGCAGTTCTTC
d_gene: -; v_gene: TRBV7-6; j_gene: TRBJ2-3; abundance: -; CDR3aa: CASSLGTTDTQYF; CDR3nt: TGTGCCAGCAGCTTAGGGACCACAGATACGCAGTATTTT
d_gene: TRBD2; v_gene: TRBV15; j_gene: TRBJ2-5; abundance: -; CDR3aa: CATSRDRPSGQETQYF; CDR3nt: TGTGCCACCAGCAGAGATCGACCTAGCGGCCAAGAGACCCAGTACTTC
d_gene: TRBD1; v_gene: TRBV27; j_gene: TRBJ2-5; abundance: -; CDR3aa: CASSQGTGEETQYF; CDR3nt: TGTGCCAGCAGCCAGGGGACAGGGGAAGAGACCCAGTACTTC
d_gene: TRBD2; v_gene: TRBV27; j_gene: TRBJ2-1; abundance: -; CDR3aa: CASSIPGLPGNEQFF; CDR3nt: TGTGCCAGCAGTATTCCGGGACTACCCGGCAATGAGCAGTTCTTC
d_gene: -; v_gene: TRBV5-4; j_gene: TRBJ2-1; abundance: -; CDR3aa: CASSFKGGPNEQFF; CDR3nt: TGTGCCAGCAGCTTTAAGGGGGGGCCGAATGAGCAGTTCTTC
d_gene: -; v_gene: TRBV7-2; j_gene: TRBJ1-1; abundance: once; CDR3aa: CASSQDLGAGTEAFF; CDR3nt: TGTGCCAGCAGCCAAGATTTGGGGGCTGGTACTGAAGCTTTCTTT
d_gene: TRBD1; v_gene: TRBV5-4; j_gene: TRBJ2-5; abundance: -; CDR3aa: CASSLASGGSETQYF; CDR3nt: TGTGCCAGCAGCTTGGCGTCAGGGGGCAGCGAGACCCAGTACTTC
d_gene: -; v_gene: TRBV6-5; j_gene: TRBJ2-3; abundance: -; CDR3aa: CASNQGSTDTQYF; CDR3nt: TGTGCCAGCAATCAGGGAAGCACAGATACGCAGTATTTT
d_gene: -; v_gene: TRBV28; j_gene: TRBJ1-1; abundance: -; CDR3aa: CASSFGLYTEAFF; CDR3nt: TGTGCCAGCAGTTTCGGCCTATACACTGAAGCTTTCTTT
d_gene: TRBD2; v_gene: TRBV5-6; j_gene: TRBJ2-2; abundance: -; CDR3aa: CASSSGLAGNTGELFF; CDR3nt: TGTGCCAGCAGCTCGGGACTAGCGGGAAACACCGGGGAGCTGTTTTTT
d_gene: -; v_gene: TRBV19; j_gene: TRBJ2-7; abundance: -; CDR3aa: CASSIRDGYEQYF; CDR3nt: TGTGCCAGTAGTATCCGCGACGGGTACGAGCAGTACTTC
d_gene: -; v_gene: TRBV6-5; j_gene: TRBJ1-5; abundance: -; CDR3aa: CASSPQGTSNQPQHF; CDR3nt: TGTGCCAGCAGTCCCCAGGGCACGAGCAATCAGCCCCAGCATTTT
d_gene: TRBD1; v_gene: TRBV7-7; j_gene: TRBJ2-1; abundance: -; CDR3aa: CASSRQGAFNYNEQFF; CDR3nt: TGTGCCAGCAGCCGGCAGGGGGCATTCAACTACAATGAGCAGTTCTTC